Each of the 5 T cell receptor beta chains below was sequenced from the same sample in a study of T cell responses to AZD1222 COVID-19 vaccine. Clones were read by immunoSEQ multiplex PCR, and TCRdb kept only the in-frame ones, dropping some. This table has approximately 130,000 clones, about 82% appearing once. The source material was peripheral blood, sampled 28 days after the second dose of the MenACWY control vaccine. These receptors were obtained from an adult who received the MenACWY meningococcal vaccine as a control.

J is TRBJ1-2 and V is TRBV7-2; maybe TRBD1 (5 bases). The V gene lost 5 bases and the J gene lost 0 bases, with 13 bases spanning the gap. Looked up from germline, CDR1 is SGHTA and CDR2 is FQGNSA. The CDR3 runs to 15 residues. CDR3 DNA: TGTGCCAGCAGCCCCCCGGGGGACTCTAACTATGGCTACACCTTC. This sequence encodes CASSPPGDSNYGYTF.

The chain has TRBV29-1 and TRBJ2-1, with 7 bases aligning to TRBD1. Trimming cost V 7 bases and J 6 bases; bases outside gene matches: 18. This CDR3 is built from 16 residues. Per germline, CDR1 SQVTM and CDR2 ANQGSEA. In nucleotides, the CDR3 is TGCAGCGAACCCCCATTGCCCGGGACAGTGGTCAATGAGCAGTTCTTC. This sequence encodes CSEPPLPGTVVNEQFF.

V is TRBV6-5 and J is TRBJ1-1, with D perhaps matching TRBD1 (5 bases). The V gene lost 7 bases and the J gene lost 3 bases, with 15 bases spanning the gap. This CDR3 is 14 amino acids long. Germline loops: CDR1 MNHEY, CDR2 SVGAGI. CDR3 loop: CASTQGPRHTEAFF. The CDR3 nucleotides read TGTGCCAGCACTCAGGGACCTAGGCACACTGAAGCTTTCTTT.

CDR3 sequence (DNA): TGTGCCAGCAGCCCCAGGACTTACACAGATACGCAGTATTTT. It specifies CASSPRTYTDTQYF. The V and J genes are TRBV9 and TRBJ2-3; D is perhaps TRBD2 (5 bases). From germline, CDR1 is SGDLS and CDR2 YYNGEE. The V end lost 4 bases, the J end lost 2 bases, and 11 bases lay between the germline ends. The CDR3 length is 14 residues.

The chain combines TRBV14 with TRBJ1-2, with D tentatively TRBD1 (5 bases). CDR3 length: 16 residues. Per germline, CDR1 SGHDN and CDR2 FVKESK. Trimming pared 3 bases from V and 4 bases from J, leaving 18 bases between. The CDR3 loop is CASSHALTGTVYGYTF. The CDR3 DNA sequence: TGTGCCAGCAGCCACGCTTTAACCGGGACGGTCTATGGCTACACCTTC.